This entry lists 22 T cell receptor beta chains sequenced from one sample in a study of a mutant IDH1 vaccine in newly diagnosed glioma. Their cognate antigens are unknown. Time point defined: week 11, during vaccination. In every dose of vaccine, 300 ug of mutant IDH1 20-mer peptide was given alongside topical imiquimod. Profiled with immunoSEQ multiplex PCR; TCRdb holds only in-frame clones, not every one. The table has about 24,000 clones, roughly 85% seen once; the top ten hold around 7.5%. Here the sequenced sample was PBMCs, taken from a glioma patient whose treatment included an IDH1 peptide vaccine. These receptor sequences come from a man between 35 and 55 years old with glioma.

V gene TRBV5-1 combines with J gene TRBJ2-3; maybe TRBD1 (5 bases). CDR1 and CDR2 (germline): SGHRS, YFSETQ. The CDR3 contains 13 residues. The V end lost 0 bases, the J end lost 4 bases, and 6 bases lay between the germline ends. This CDR3 reads CASSLEGADTQYF. CDR3 DNA: TGCGCCAGCAGCTTGGAAGGGGCAGATACGCAGTATTTT.

The rearrangement joins TRBV5-1 to TRBJ2-5, with unresolved D. Germline CDR1 and CDR2: SGHRS and YFSETQ. Trimming removed 2 bases at V and 1 base at J, with 15 bases between. The CDR3 covers 16 residues. The CDR3: CASSLYRDEPQETQYF. CDR3 nucleotide sequence: TGCGCCAGCAGCTTATACCGCGACGAACCCCAAGAGACCCAGTACTTC.

This clone was counted a single time. The chain joins TRBV27 to TRBJ2-1, with 7 bases aligning to TRBD2. The CDR3 extends over 15 amino acids. Germline assignment: CDR1 MNHEY and CDR2 SMNVEV (reference sequence). V gave up 5 bases and J gave up 6 bases; unmatched junction bases: 10. CDR3 loop: CASSPSTGGLNEQFF. For the CDR3, the DNA is TGTGCCAGCAGTCCTTCAACGGGAGGTCTCAATGAGCAGTTCTTC.

The chain links TRBV7-9 to TRBJ2-5; no clear D gene. With the DNA end fitting TRBJ2-7 better, the J assignment may be wrong. CDR1 is SEHNR, CDR2 FQNEAQ, per germline (reference sequence). The CDR3 covers 13 residues. CDR3 sequence: CASSLDADYEQYF. The CDR3 region has the DNA TGTGCCAGCAGCTTAGATGCGGACTACGAGCAGTACTTC.

CDR3: CASSWGQGNEQFF. In DNA, the CDR3 is TGTGCCAGCAGCTGGGGACAGGGGAATGAGCAGTTCTTC. The genes are TRBV11-2 and TRBJ2-1, with TRBD1 identical over 10 bases. The CDR3 spans 13 residues. The germline CDR1 and CDR2 sequences are SGHAT and FQNNGV. Trimming took 4 bases from V and 7 from J; bases not matched to a gene: 1.

This clone showed up just a few times. The V call is TRBV5-6, the J call TRBJ1-3; 10 bases align to TRBD1. This CDR3 has 16 amino acids. The V gene end was trimmed by 0 bases and the J gene end by 2 bases; junction bases not matched to a gene: 2. Germline values: CDR1 SGHDT, CDR2 YYEEEE. CDR3 in DNA: TGTGCCAGCAGCTTGGCCGGGACAGGGGCTGGAAACACCATATATTTT. Its protein is CASSLAGTGAGNTIYF. The entire variable domain, with the rest obtained from reference TRBV5-6 and TRBJ1-3, is as follows: DAGVTQSPTHLIKTRGQQVTLRCSPKSGHDTVSWYQQALGQGPQFIFQYYEEEERQRGNFPDRFSGHQFPNYSSELNVNALLLGDSALYLCASSLAGTGAGNTIYFGEGSWLTVV.

This clone was seen a handful of times. The gene calls are TRBV6-5 and TRBJ2-7, with D possibly TRBD2 on 5 matching bases. V dropped 6 bases and J dropped 2 bases, with 11 bases sitting between them. CDR1 MNHEY and CDR2 SVGAGI come from the germline V gene. The CDR3 is made up of 13 amino acids. The CDR3 loop reads CASRHRDAYEQYF. CDR3 sequence (DNA): TGTGCCAGCAGACACCGGGATGCCTACGAGCAGTACTTC.

The chain uses TRBV5-4 and TRBJ1-2; 10 nucleotides agree with TRBD1. V shed 2 bases, J shed 4 bases, and the junction held 5 bases outside the gene matches. The CDR3 is made up of 15 amino acids. Germline V gives CDR1 SGHNT, CDR2 YYREEE (reference sequence). The CDR3 nucleotides are TGTGCCAGCAGCTTCGACAGGGGGCTAGCCTATGGCTACACCTTC. It yields the protein CASSFDRGLAYGYTF. Looking up the rest from reference TRBV5-4 and TRBJ1-2 gives the full variable domain: ETGVTQSPTHLIKTRGQQVTLRCSSQSGHNTVSWYQQALGQGPQFIFQYYREEENGRGNFPPRFSGLQFPNYSSELNVNALELDDSALYLCASSFDRGLAYGYTFGSGTRLTVV.

The genes are TRBV28 and TRBJ1-5; 7 bases are shared with TRBD1. This CDR3 region has 14 residues. V lost 3 bases to trimming and J lost 9 bases; unmatched junction nucleotides: 8. Germline CDR1 is MDHEN and CDR2 is SYDVKM. CDR3 bases: TGTGCCAGCAGTTTCAGGGGGGGGTGGTGGCCCCAGCATTTT. It is translated as CASSFRGGWWPQHF.

The chain uses TRBV5-1 and TRBJ2-7; 10 nucleotides line up with TRBD1. With 0 bases clipped from V and 2 bases from J, the junction kept 8 bases outside the gene matches. The CDR3 sequence is 17 residues long. Germline loops: CDR1 SGHRS, CDR2 YFSETQ. For the CDR3, the DNA is TGCGCCAGCAGCTTGGGGTGGGGACAGGGGAACCCCTACGAGCAGTACTTC. Its translation is CASSLGWGQGNPYEQYF.

The sample holds one count of this clone. The chain recombines TRBV7-8 with TRBJ2-3, with TRBD2 identical over 12 bases. CDR3 length: 16 residues. V lost 5 bases to trimming and J lost 0 bases; unmatched junction nucleotides: 3. CDR1 and CDR2 (germline): SGHVS, FQNEAQ. The DNA of the CDR3 is TGTGCCAGCAGCGAGGGGACTAGCGGGAGCACAGATACGCAGTATTTT. It is translated as CASSEGTSGSTDTQYF.

The chain uses TRBV5-4 and TRBJ2-7, with D unresolved. Trimming took 0 bases from V and 3 from J, leaving 10 bases between them. CDR1 and CDR2 from the germline V gene are SGHNT and YYREEE (reference sequence). This CDR3 region has 14 residues. The CDR3 loop reads CASSLAGKIYEQYF. The CDR3 DNA sequence: TGTGCCAGCAGCTTGGCAGGAAAGATCTACGAGCAGTACTTC.

The chain joins TRBV19 to TRBJ1-5; TRBD1 agrees at 10 bases. V lost 6 bases and J lost 0; bases outside the gene matches: 11. The CDR3 consists of 18 residues. CDR1 LNHDA and CDR2 SQIVND come from the germline V gene (reference sequence). The CDR3 sequence is CASSMTAGTGVSNQPQHF. For the CDR3, the DNA is TGTGCCAGTAGCATGACTGCCGGGACAGGGGTTAGCAATCAGCCCCAGCATTTT. The full variable domain, its missing parts supplied by reference TRBV19 and TRBJ1-5, is DGGITQSPKYLFRKEGQNVTLSCEQNLNHDAMYWYRQDPGQGLRLIYYSQIVNDFQKGDIAEGYSVSREKKESFPLTVTSAQKNPTAFYLCASSMTAGTGVSNQPQHFGDGTRLSIL.

The chain combines TRBV18 with TRBJ1-4, with 9 positions matching TRBD1. CDR3 length equals 16 residues. Trimming took 6 bases from V and 5 from J; bases not matched to a gene: 10. Germline-derived CDR1 and CDR2 are KGHSH and LQKENI. CDR3 region: CASSPGQGGQNEKLFF. CDR3 bases: TGTGCCAGCTCGCCGGGACAGGGAGGGCAGAATGAAAAACTGTTTTTT.

The chain links TRBV10-3 to TRBJ2-5, with D uncertain. The germline CDR1 and CDR2 sequences are ENHRY and SYGVKD. Trimming took off 3 bases at V and 2 bases at J, with 13 bases between the two ends. The CDR3 contains 15 residues. DNA of the CDR3: TGTGCCATCAGTGAACGTACACGGCGACAAGAGACCCAGTACTTC. Residues: CAISERTRRQETQYF.

The gene calls are TRBV11-3 and TRBJ2-1; D ambiguous. Germline CDR1 reads SGHNT; CDR2 reads YENEEA. Trimming took 1 base from V and 1 from J, leaving 11 bases between them. The CDR3 is made up of 16 amino acids. The DNA of the CDR3 is TGTGCCAGCAGCTTAGGGCTAGTAAGTTCCTACAATGAGCAGTTCTTC. As protein: CASSLGLVSSYNEQFF.

This clone was picked up a small number of times. The junction shows a germline mismatch at one end, possibly a read error. The chain's CDR3 is CASSQDSSSDEQYF. The CDR3 DNA follows: TGTGCCAGCAGTCAGGACAGTTCCTCCGACGAGCAGTACTTC. The V call is TRBV6-4, the J call TRBJ2-7, with TRBD1 as a possible D gene (6 bases). There are 14 residues in the CDR3. Germline V gives CDR1 MRHNA, CDR2 SNTAGT.

The CDR3 nucleotides read TGCAGCGTGACGGGGACTAGCGCTGAGCAGTACGTC. Translation gives CSVTGTSAEQYV. The chain carries TRBV29-1 and TRBJ2-7; TRBD2 matches at 10 bases. The CDR3 is 12 residues long. The V gene end was trimmed by 6 bases and the J gene end by 7 bases; junction bases not matched to a gene: 6. Germline V gives CDR1 SQVTM, CDR2 ANQGSEA.

The chain joins TRBV12-5 to TRBJ2-1; 9 positions agree with TRBD2. The CDR3 totals 14 residues. CDR1 and CDR2 (germline): LGHNT, FRNRAP. V was pared by 2 bases and J by 4 bases, with 0 bases of the junction left unmatched. CDR3 sequence reads: CASGLLAGYNEQFF. DNA of the CDR3: TGTGCTAGTGGTTTGCTAGCGGGATACAATGAGCAGTTCTTC.

The sample holds a few counts of this clone. The CDR3 DNA reads as TGTGCCAGCAGCCAAGATTGGGTGAACACTGAAGCTTTCTTT. It codes for CASSQDWVNTEAFF. The V and J genes are TRBV14 and TRBJ1-1, with D uncertain. CDR3 size: 14 residues. The ends were cut back, 0 bases at V and 0 bases at J, with 5 bases in the middle. Per germline, CDR1 SGHDN and CDR2 FVKESK.

V gene TRBV5-1 combines with J gene TRBJ2-1; the D is unclear. The V gene lost 0 bases and the J gene lost 7 bases, with 8 bases spanning the gap. CDR1 and CDR2 (germline): SGHRS, YFSETQ. The CDR3 loop spans 13 amino acids. The CDR3 spells CASSLVGGNEQFF. The CDR3 DNA reads TGCGCCAGCAGCTTGGTGGGTGGAAATGAGCAGTTCTTC.

This sequence joins TRBV6-1 and TRBJ2-2; 7 nucleotides match TRBD1. The V gene end was trimmed by 3 bases and the J gene end by 3 bases; junction bases not matched to a gene: 4. Germline values: CDR1 MNHNS, CDR2 SASEGT. CDR3 size: 15 residues. The CDR3 coding sequence is TGTGCCAGCAGTGATATAGGGGGCTACACCGGGGAGCTGTTTTTT. It encodes CASSDIGGYTGELFF.